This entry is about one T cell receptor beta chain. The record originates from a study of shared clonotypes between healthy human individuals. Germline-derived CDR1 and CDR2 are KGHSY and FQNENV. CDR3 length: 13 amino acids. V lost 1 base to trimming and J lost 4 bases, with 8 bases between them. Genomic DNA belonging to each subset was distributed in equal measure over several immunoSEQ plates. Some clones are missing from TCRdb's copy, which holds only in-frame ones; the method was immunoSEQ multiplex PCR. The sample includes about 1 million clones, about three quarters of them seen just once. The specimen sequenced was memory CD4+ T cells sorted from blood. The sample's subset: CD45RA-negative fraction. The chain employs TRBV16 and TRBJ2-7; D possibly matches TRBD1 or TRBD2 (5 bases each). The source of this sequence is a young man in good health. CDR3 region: CASSQLGRYEQYF. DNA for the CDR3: TGTGCCAGCAGCCAATTGGGACGGTACGAGCAGTACTTC.